This T cell receptor beta chain comes out of a study of patients and donors after allogeneic stem cell transplantation. Trimming cost V 1 base and J 4 bases, with 10 bases left between them. Germline CDR1 reads MGHRA; CDR2 reads YSYEKL. The CDR3 is 14 residues long. This clonotype was detected a few times. From the RT-PCR reads, TCRdb called clonotypes with MiXCR, one entry per CDR3 protein. The sample lists about 160,000 distinct CDR3 sequences; approximately 25% were seen once. The clonotype was recovered from a human donor who was either an allogeneic HSCT recipient or a stem cell or donor lymphocyte infusion donor (not recorded which). It is not recorded whose cells these are; they may come from a transplant donor. The gene calls are TRBV4-1 and TRBJ1-2; weak D call: TRBD1 (5 bases). The sequenced material came from blood, either unsorted or a sorted T cell fraction (not recorded which). The CDR3 here is CASSQVRGTYGYTF. The CDR3 DNA reads as TGCGCCAGCAGCCAAGTAAGGGGAACCTATGGCTACACCTTC.